The present T cell receptor (beta chain) was sequenced within a study of blood T cell repertoires in COVID-19. Turning to the study itself: COVID-19 samples from acute and convalescent phases originated in the United States, Italy and Spain.

Germline values: CDR1 LNHNV, CDR2 YYDKDF (reference sequence). The CDR3 loop spans 19 amino acids. With 3 bases clipped from V and 3 bases from J, the junction kept 14 bases outside the gene matches. Here immunoSEQ multiplex PCR was the method, and the copy in TCRdb shows in-frame clones only, minus some. Here the sample spans some 210,000 clones, approximately 91% being singletons. Sequenced material: peripheral blood. The V call is TRBV15, the J call TRBJ2-4, with TRBD2 matching over 10 bases. The TCR comes from a woman aged 40 to 50 who had recovered from COVID-19. The CDR3 coding sequence is TGTGCCACCAGCAGGCTAGCGGGAGATTCTTACGGTGGCAAAAACATTCAGTACTTC. Amino acid sequence: CATSRLAGDSYGGKNIQYF.